This T cell receptor beta chain was observed in a study of blood T cell repertoires in COVID-19. This clone was recorded only once. Participant age was roughly 18 to 90 years, and participants resided in fewer than 25 US areas. Symptom resolution, clearance, or two negative PCRs marked donors in Cohort 3 as recovered. The CDR3 length is 13 residues. From germline, CDR1 is SGHNT and CDR2 YYREEE (reference sequence). With V trimmed by 4 bases and J by 4 bases, 4 bases remained unmatched. Per the original methods: From reference gene primer amplification, estimates of nucleated cell counts were derived. Only in-frame clones appear in the TCRdb table, and some are missing; sequencing was by immunoSEQ multiplex PCR. V and J calls and clone size are given by that table; D and trimming were obtained from the DNA. Counted here are 150,000 to 200,000 clones, approximately 88% occurring once; the ten biggest clones make up 10% to 15%.

This clonotype originated in a woman aged 60-75 years who had recovered from COVID-19. The chain recombines TRBV5-4 with TRBJ1-1; 7 bases map to TRBD1. The sequenced material came from PBMCs or T cells enriched from blood (not recorded which). The CDR3 protein is CASSPGQITEAFF. The CDR3 DNA is TGTGCCAGCAGCCCGGGACAGATCACTGAAGCTTTCTTT.